The rows below give T cell receptor beta chains drawn from one sample of a study of cytomegalovirus exposure and HLA in healthy donors. The table came from immunoSEQ multiplex PCR; TCRdb's copy has only in-frame clones and leaves some out. The sample holds 190,000 or so clones, about 80% seen once. Sequencing was done on a sample of PBMCs. These receptors all come from a woman under 30 in good health and CMV-seropositive. The CDR3 runs from the conserved cysteine through the conserved F or W. Each record gives: J gene, V gene, clone size, D gene, CDR3 protein, CDR3 DNA. D genes are given only for firm matches. Some rows mark clone size as missing; the rest say once, few, many or name a class of expanded clone.

TRBJ1-5 | TRBV7-2 | few | - | CANRRQPQHF | TGTGCCAATCGGCGGCAGCCCCAGCATTTT
TRBJ1-6 | TRBV6-1 | few | - | CASSEALQGGGVNSPLHF | TGTGCCAGCAGTGAAGCGCTTCAGGGAGGGGGTGTTAATTCACCCCTCCACTTT
TRBJ2-7 | TRBV11-2 | once | - | CASSLGVSSYEQYF | TGTGCCAGCAGCTTAGGTGTCTCCTCCTACGAGCAGTACTTC
TRBJ2-5 | TRBV5-6 | - | TRBD2 | CASTYRGGRETQYF | TGTGCCAGCACCTACCGGGGGGGCAGAGAGACCCAGTACTTC
TRBJ2-7 | TRBV6-5 | once | TRBD1 | CASRPGQNYEQYF | TGTGCCAGCAGGCCGGGACAGAACTACGAGCAGTACTTC
TRBJ1-2 | TRBV5-6 | - | - | CASSRNRVVYGYTF | TGTGCCAGCAGCCGTAACAGGGTCGTCTATGGCTACACCTTC
TRBJ2-3 | TRBV9 | - | - | CASSVVEGGPDTQYF | TGTGCCAGCAGCGTAGTTGAGGGAGGTCCAGATACGCAGTATTTT
TRBJ1-2 | TRBV19 | few | - | CASSRDNNYGYTF | TGTGCCAGTAGTAGGGACAATAACTATGGCTACACCTTC
TRBJ1-2 | TRBV20-1 | - | - | CSSPSAYGYTF | TGCAGTAGCCCAAGCGCTTATGGCTACACCTTC
TRBJ1-4 | TRBV27 | - | TRBD1 | CASSPRDRANEKLFF | TGTGCCAGCAGTCCCCGGGACAGGGCTAATGAAAAACTGTTTTTT
TRBJ1-4 | TRBV6-6 | - | - | CASSYQLTNEKLFF | TGTGCCAGCAGTTACCAACTAACTAATGAAAAACTGTTTTTT
TRBJ1-1 | TRBV4-1 | - | - | CASSHGYGTTNTEAFF | TGCGCCAGCAGCCATGGATATGGGACAACGAACACTGAAGCTTTCTTT
TRBJ2-2 | TRBV6-1 | - | TRBD2 | CASIQRGHTGELFF | TGTGCCAGCATCCAGCGGGGGCACACCGGGGAGCTGTTTTTT
TRBJ2-1 | TRBV7-3 | - | TRBD2 | CASSPTGGGEQFF | TGTGCCAGCAGCCCAACGGGAGGCGGTGAGCAGTTCTTC
TRBJ2-7 | TRBV5-5 | - | TRBD1 | CASSPRGQGYEQYF | TGTGCCAGCAGCCCCCGCGGACAGGGCTACGAGCAGTACTTC
TRBJ1-2 | TRBV19 | - | TRBD1 | CASSRQGADGYTF | TGTGCCAGTAGTAGACAGGGGGCGGATGGCTACACCTTC
TRBJ1-6 | TRBV7-3 | few | - | CASSVRARDPLHF | TGTGCCAGCAGCGTCCGGGCCAGGGATCCCCTCCACTTT
TRBJ1-1 | TRBV2 | - | - | CASGSFGGMAEAFF | TGTGCCAGCGGATCCTTCGGCGGAATGGCTGAAGCTTTCTTT
TRBJ2-7 | TRBV11-2 | - | TRBD1 | CASSFGQGASYEQYF | TGTGCCAGCAGTTTTGGACAGGGGGCATCCTACGAGCAGTACTTC
TRBJ1-6 | TRBV4-1 | - | TRBD1 | CASSHTNRGSSSYNSPLHF | TGCGCCAGCAGCCACACAAACAGGGGCTCCAGCTCCTATAATTCACCCCTCCACTTT
TRBJ2-1 | TRBV9 | - | TRBD2 | CASSQTSGGPNEQFF | TGTGCCAGCAGCCAGACTAGCGGGGGGCCTAATGAGCAGTTCTTC
TRBJ2-7 | TRBV15 | - | TRBD1 | CATQPGQGPYEQYF | TGTGCCACGCAGCCGGGACAGGGGCCCTACGAGCAGTACTTC
TRBJ2-5 | TRBV7-3 | - | - | CASSLLGLGETQYF | TGTGCCAGCAGCTTACTGGGACTGGGAGAGACCCAGTACTTC
TRBJ1-3 | TRBV6-1 | - | - | CASLGAGVLRRTIYF | TGTGCCAGCCTAGGGGCGGGGGTTTTAAGGAGGACCATATATTTT
TRBJ2-7 | TRBV7-9 | - | TRBD2 | CASSLGGGSYEQYF | TGTGCCAGCAGCTTGGGCGGGGGCTCCTACGAGCAGTACTTC
TRBJ1-1 | TRBV6-5 | - | TRBD1 | CASSSGTAEAFF | TGTGCCAGCAGTTCTGGGACAGCTGAAGCTTTCTTT
TRBJ1-2 | TRBV27 | - | - | CASSPGLGTSNYGYTF | TGTGCCAGCAGTCCCGGGTTGGGTACCTCTAACTATGGCTACACCTTC
TRBJ2-2 | TRBV18 | - | TRBD1 | CASSRQGSNTGELFF | TGTGCCAGCTCACGACAGGGTTCGAACACCGGGGAGCTGTTTTTT
TRBJ2-7 | TRBV5-4 | - | - | CASSISGSYEQYF | TGTGCCAGCAGCATTTCCGGGTCTTACGAGCAGTACTTC
TRBJ2-1 | TRBV6-1 | - | - | CASSDHWAFEQFF | TGTGCCAGCAGTGACCATTGGGCATTTGAGCAGTTCTTC
TRBJ2-3 | TRBV7-3 | - | TRBD2 | CASSLSPGGPDTQYF | TGTGCCAGCAGCTTAAGTCCGGGGGGACCGGATACGCAGTATTTT
TRBJ1-2 | TRBV6-1 | - | TRBD1 | CASSERRDRGYTF | TGTGCCAGCAGTGAACGTCGGGACAGGGGCTACACCTTC
TRBJ1-5 | TRBV5-1 | - | TRBD1 | CASSESTGVQPQHF | TGCGCCAGCAGCGAATCGACAGGGGTTCAGCCCCAGCATTTT
TRBJ2-3 | TRBV5-1 | - | - | CASSAGTSPDTQYF | TGCGCCAGCAGCGCCGGGACTTCCCCAGATACGCAGTATTTT
TRBJ1-5 | TRBV27 | - | - | CASSLPTDRSYSNQPQHF | TGTGCCAGCAGTTTACCCACCGACAGGTCCTATAGCAATCAGCCCCAGCATTTT
TRBJ1-1 | TRBV9 | - | TRBD1 | CASSSRGANTEAFF | TGTGCCAGCAGCTCCAGGGGGGCCAACACTGAAGCTTTCTTT
TRBJ1-1 | TRBV19 | - | - | CASSIGGGGFWAFF | TGTGCCAGTAGTATAGGAGGCGGGGGGTTCTGGGCTTTCTTT
TRBJ1-1 | TRBV7-3 | - | - | CASSLDPGTEAFF | TGTGCCAGCAGCCTCGACCCGGGGACTGAAGCTTTCTTT
TRBJ2-1 | TRBV2 | few | TRBD1 | CASSEPDRINEQFF | TGTGCCAGCAGTGAACCGGACAGGATCAATGAGCAGTTCTTC
TRBJ2-7 | TRBV7-8 | - | TRBD1 | CASSLVFGQGAYEQYF | TGTGCCAGCAGCTTAGTCTTTGGTCAGGGGGCCTACGAGCAGTACTTC
TRBJ1-5 | TRBV9 | - | - | CASSVGVGRGQPQHF | TGTGCCAGCAGCGTAGGAGTAGGGAGGGGTCAGCCCCAGCATTTT
TRBJ1-6 | TRBV11-2 | - | - | CASSRQGSYNSPLHF | TGTGCCAGCAGCCGGCAGGGATCCTATAATTCACCCCTCCACTTT
TRBJ2-7 | TRBV7-6 | - | - | CASSPRVGLNSYEQYF | TGTGCCAGCAGCCCTCGTGTGGGCTTAAACTCCTACGAGCAGTACTTC
TRBJ2-4 | TRBV5-1 | - | - | CASSNPGVNIQYF | TGCGCCAGCAGTAACCCCGGAGTTAACATTCAGTACTTC
TRBJ2-3 | TRBV6-4 | many | TRBD2 | CASSSGGADTQYF | TGTGCCAGCAGTAGCGGGGGGGCAGATACGCAGTATTTT
TRBJ2-2 | TRBV19 | - | - | CASSTQYYRVGTGELFF | TGTGCCAGTAGTACACAATACTACAGGGTGGGAACCGGGGAGCTGTTTTTT
TRBJ1-1 | TRBV19 | - | TRBD1 | CASSSHRGTEAFF | TGTGCCAGTAGTTCCCACAGGGGGACTGAAGCTTTCTTT
TRBJ2-1 | TRBV7-2 | - | TRBD2 | CASSQLAGGEQFF | TGTGCCAGCAGCCAACTAGCGGGCGGTGAGCAGTTCTTC
TRBJ2-1 | TRBV11-2 | once | - | CASSLGYSEQFF | TGTGCCAGCAGCCTAGGGTATAGTGAGCAGTTCTTC
TRBJ2-5 | TRBV7-6 | - | - | CASSLAPAGLETQYF | TGTGCCAGCAGCTTAGCCCCAGCAGGGCTAGAGACCCAGTACTTC
TRBJ2-2 | TRBV2 | - | - | CASSPGFTGELFF | TGTGCCAGCAGCCCCGGGTTTACCGGGGAGCTGTTTTTT
TRBJ1-2 | TRBV28 | - | TRBD1 | CASRLGQGPYGYTF | TGTGCCAGCAGGCTAGGACAGGGGCCCTATGGCTACACCTTC
TRBJ1-2 | TRBV10-3 | once | TRBD1 | CAISVWDRAYGYTF | TGTGCCATCAGTGTATGGGACAGGGCCTATGGCTACACCTTC
TRBJ2-7 | TRBV7-9 | - | - | CASSMGGQGGEQYF | TGTGCCAGCAGCATGGGTGGACAGGGAGGGGAGCAGTACTTC
TRBJ1-2 | TRBV6-5 | - | - | CASSYSNAGTDGYTF | TGTGCCAGCAGTTACTCGAACGCAGGCACGGATGGCTACACCTTC
TRBJ2-7 | TRBV27 | - | TRBD1 | CASSSWTGKGEQYF | TGTGCCAGCAGTTCTTGGACAGGGAAAGGCGAGCAGTACTTC
TRBJ2-2 | TRBV2 | - | - | CASSEGWGQNTGELFF | TGTGCCAGCAGTGAAGGCTGGGGACAAAACACCGGGGAGCTGTTTTTT
TRBJ2-1 | TRBV4-1 | - | - | CASSQVPVYNEQFF | TGCGCCAGCAGCCAAGTTCCCGTGTACAATGAGCAGTTCTTC
TRBJ1-5 | TRBV5-8 | - | - | CASTPERGGQPQHF | TGTGCCAGCACCCCGGAAAGGGGAGGCCAGCCCCAGCATTTT
TRBJ2-1 | TRBV2 | - | TRBD2 | CATSLVGGGDDNEQFF | TGTGCCACCTCCTTGGTCGGGGGGGGTGACGACAATGAGCAGTTCTTC